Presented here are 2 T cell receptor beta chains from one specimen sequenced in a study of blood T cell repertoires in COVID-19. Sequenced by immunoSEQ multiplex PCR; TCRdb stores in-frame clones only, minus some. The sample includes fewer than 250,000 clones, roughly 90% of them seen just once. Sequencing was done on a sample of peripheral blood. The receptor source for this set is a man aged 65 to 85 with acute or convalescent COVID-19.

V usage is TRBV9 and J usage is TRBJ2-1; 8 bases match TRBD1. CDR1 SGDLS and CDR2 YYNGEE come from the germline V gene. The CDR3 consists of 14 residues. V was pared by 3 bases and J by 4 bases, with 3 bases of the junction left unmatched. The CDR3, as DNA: TGTGCCAGCAGCGCAGACAGGGGATACAATGAGCAGTTCTTC. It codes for CASSADRGYNEQFF.

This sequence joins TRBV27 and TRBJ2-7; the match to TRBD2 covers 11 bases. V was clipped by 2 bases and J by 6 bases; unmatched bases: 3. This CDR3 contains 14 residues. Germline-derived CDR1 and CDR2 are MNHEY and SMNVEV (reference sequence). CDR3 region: CASSLTSGSSEQYF. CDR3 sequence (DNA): TGTGCCAGCAGTTTAACTAGCGGGAGTAGCGAGCAGTACTTC.